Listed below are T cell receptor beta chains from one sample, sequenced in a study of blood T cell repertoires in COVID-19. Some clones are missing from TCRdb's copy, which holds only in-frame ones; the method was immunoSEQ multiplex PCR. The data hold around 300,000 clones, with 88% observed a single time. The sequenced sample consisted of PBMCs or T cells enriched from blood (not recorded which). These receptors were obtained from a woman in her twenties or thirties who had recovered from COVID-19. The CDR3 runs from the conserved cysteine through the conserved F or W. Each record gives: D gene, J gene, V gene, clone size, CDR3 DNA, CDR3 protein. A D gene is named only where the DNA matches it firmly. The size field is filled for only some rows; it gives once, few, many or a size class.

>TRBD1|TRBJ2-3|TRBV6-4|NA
TGTGCCAGCAGTCCGGACAGGGGATCAGATACGCAGTATTTT
CASSPDRGSDTQYF
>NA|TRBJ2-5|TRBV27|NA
TGTGCCAGCAGTCCCATATTACAGGGTTCCGACCAAGAGACCCAGTACTTC
CASSPILQGSDQETQYF
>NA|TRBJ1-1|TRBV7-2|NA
TGTGCCAGCAGCTTAGCGGGCTATGGACAATTGAACACTGAAGCTTTCTTT
CASSLAGYGQLNTEAFF
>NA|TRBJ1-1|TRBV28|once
TGTGCCAGCAGTTTACAATTGAGACTGGTGAACACTGAAGCTTTCTTT
CASSLQLRLVNTEAFF
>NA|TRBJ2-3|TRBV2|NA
TGTGCCAGCAGTGAAGTTTATCAGGGTGGAGATACGCAGTATTTT
CASSEVYQGGDTQYF
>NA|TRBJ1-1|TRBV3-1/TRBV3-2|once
TGTGCCAGCAGCCTTGCCGGGGGGGCGAAAGCTTTCTTT
CASSLAGGAKAFF
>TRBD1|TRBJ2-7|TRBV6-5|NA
TGTGCCAGCAGCCCCTACAGGGGCCTCCCCTACGAGCAGTACTTC
CASSPYRGLPYEQYF
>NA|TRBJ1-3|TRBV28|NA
TGTGCCAGCAGAAAGCCTCTCTCTGGAAACACCATATATTTT
CASRKPLSGNTIYF
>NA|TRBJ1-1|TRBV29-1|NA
TGCAGCGTTGACCGGGATTCGAACACTGAAGCTTTCTTT
CSVDRDSNTEAFF
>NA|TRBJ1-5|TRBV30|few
TGTGCCTGGAGTCTCCTCGGGTACAATCAGCCCCAGCATTTT
CAWSLLGYNQPQHF
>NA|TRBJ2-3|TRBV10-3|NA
TGTGCCATCAGCGGAACAGCCAGCACAGATACGCAGTATTTT
CAISGTASTDTQYF
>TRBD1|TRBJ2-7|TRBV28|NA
TGTGCCAGCAGTCGGACAGGGGACCCTACCTACGAGCAGTACTTC
CASSRTGDPTYEQYF
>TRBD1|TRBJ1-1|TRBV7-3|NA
TGTGCCAGCAGCCCTGGACAGGGTATGAACACTGAAGCTTTCTTT
CASSPGQGMNTEAFF
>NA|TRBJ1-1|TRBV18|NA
TGTGCCAGCTCGCTAAAGACAGTCAATGCGAACACTGAAGCTTTCTTT
CASSLKTVNANTEAFF
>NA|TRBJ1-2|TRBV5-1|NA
TGCGCCAGCAGCTTGTTGGAGGGAAGAGCTAACTATGGCTACACCTTC
CASSLLEGRANYGYTF
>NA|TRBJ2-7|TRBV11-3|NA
TGTGCCAGCAGCTTAGGTCGGACAGGAGGGTACGAGCAGTACTTC
CASSLGRTGGYEQYF
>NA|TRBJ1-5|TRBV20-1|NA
TGCAGTGCTAGTGGAAGACAGTTCCAAAATCAGCCCCAGCATTTT
CSASGRQFQNQPQHF
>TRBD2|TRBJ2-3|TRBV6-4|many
TGTGCCAGCAGTGACGGGGGGGACACAGATACGCAGTATTTT
CASSDGGDTDTQYF
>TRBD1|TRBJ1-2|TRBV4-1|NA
TGCGCCAGCAGCCAAGGACAGGGGCACTATGGCTACACCTTC
CASSQGQGHYGYTF
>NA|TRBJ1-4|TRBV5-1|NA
TGCGCCAGCAGCCTTGGGTCGGGGGTTGAAAAACTGTTTTTT
CASSLGSGVEKLFF
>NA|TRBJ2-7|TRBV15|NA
TGTGCCACCAGCGTCAACTACGAGCAGTACTTC
CATSVNYEQYF
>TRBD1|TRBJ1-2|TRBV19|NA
TGTGCCAGTAGTAGACCACAGGGGTCCTACCTCTATGGCTACACCTTC
CASSRPQGSYLYGYTF
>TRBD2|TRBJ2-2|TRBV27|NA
TGTGCCAGCAGTTCCCCCTCCGGGACTAGCGGATCCGGGGAGCTGTTTTTT
CASSSPSGTSGSGELFF
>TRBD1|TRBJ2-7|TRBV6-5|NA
TGTGCCAGCAGTTACTCGAGGTGGGACAGGGGATACGAGCAGTACTTC
CASSYSRWDRGYEQYF